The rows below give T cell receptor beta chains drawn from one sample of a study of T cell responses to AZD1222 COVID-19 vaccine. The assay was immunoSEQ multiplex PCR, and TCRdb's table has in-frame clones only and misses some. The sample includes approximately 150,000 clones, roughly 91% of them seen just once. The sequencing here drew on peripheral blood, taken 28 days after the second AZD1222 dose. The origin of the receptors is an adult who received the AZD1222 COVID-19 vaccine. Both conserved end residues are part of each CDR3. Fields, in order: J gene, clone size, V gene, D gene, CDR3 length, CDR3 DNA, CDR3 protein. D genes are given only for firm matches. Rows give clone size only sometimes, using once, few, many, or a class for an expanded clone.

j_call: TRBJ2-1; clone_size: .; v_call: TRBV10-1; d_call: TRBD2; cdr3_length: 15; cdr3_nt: TGCGCCAGCAGTGAGTCCCTAGCGGGGCCTCGTGAGCAGTTCTTC; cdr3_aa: CASSESLAGPREQFF
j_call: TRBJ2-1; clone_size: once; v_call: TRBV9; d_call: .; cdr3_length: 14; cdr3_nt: TGTGCCAGCAGCCCTCAGGGATCTTACAATGAGCAGTTCTTC; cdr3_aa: CASSPQGSYNEQFF
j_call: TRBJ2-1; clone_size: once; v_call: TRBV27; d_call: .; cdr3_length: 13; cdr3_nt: TGTGCCAGCAGTTTATGGGATCTGGATGAGCAGTTCTTC; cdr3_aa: CASSLWDLDEQFF
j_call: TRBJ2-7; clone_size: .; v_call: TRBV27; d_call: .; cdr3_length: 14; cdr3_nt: TGTGCCAGCAGTTACGCCGGGGGCTTCTACGAGCAGTACTTC; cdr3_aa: CASSYAGGFYEQYF
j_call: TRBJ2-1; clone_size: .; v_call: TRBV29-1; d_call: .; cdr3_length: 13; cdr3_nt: TGCAGTACCGGGACTGGATACTTCAATGAGCAGTTCTTC; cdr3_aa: CSTGTGYFNEQFF
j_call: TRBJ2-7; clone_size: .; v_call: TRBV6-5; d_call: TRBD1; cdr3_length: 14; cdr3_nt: TGTGCCAGCATTAAGACAGGGGCTGGCTACGAGCAGTACTTC; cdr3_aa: CASIKTGAGYEQYF
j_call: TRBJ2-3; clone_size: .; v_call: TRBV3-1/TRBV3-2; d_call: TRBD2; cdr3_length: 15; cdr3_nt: TGTGCCAGCAGCCATCGACTAGCCATCACAGATACGCAGTATTTT; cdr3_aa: CASSHRLAITDTQYF
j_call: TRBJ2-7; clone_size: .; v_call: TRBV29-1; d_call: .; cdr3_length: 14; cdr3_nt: TGCAGCGTTGGAAAAGGGACTCGATCCTACGAGCAGTACTTC; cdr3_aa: CSVGKGTRSYEQYF
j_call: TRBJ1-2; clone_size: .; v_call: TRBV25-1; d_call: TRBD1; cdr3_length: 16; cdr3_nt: TGTGCCAGCAGTGACCCCAGACAGGGGGTAGGGTATGGCTACACCTTC; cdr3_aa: CASSDPRQGVGYGYTF
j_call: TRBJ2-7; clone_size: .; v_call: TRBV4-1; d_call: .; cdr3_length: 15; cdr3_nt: TGCGCCAGCAGAGAGGTCGGGCGAAGCTCCTACGAGCAGTACTTC; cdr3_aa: CASREVGRSSYEQYF
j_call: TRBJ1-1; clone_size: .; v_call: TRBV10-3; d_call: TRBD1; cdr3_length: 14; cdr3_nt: TGTGCCATCACCCCGACAGGGGGGCCCACTGAAGCTTTCTTT; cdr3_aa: CAITPTGGPTEAFF
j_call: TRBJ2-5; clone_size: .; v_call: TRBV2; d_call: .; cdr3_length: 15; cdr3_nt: TGTGCCAGCGGGTTTCAAGGGGGGGGCCAAGAGACCCAGTACTTC; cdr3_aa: CASGFQGGGQETQYF
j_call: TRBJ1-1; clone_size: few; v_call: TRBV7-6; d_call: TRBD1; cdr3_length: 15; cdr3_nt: TGTGCCAGCAGCCCCGGGGAGGGGGCGAACACTGAAGCTTTCTTT; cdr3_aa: CASSPGEGANTEAFF
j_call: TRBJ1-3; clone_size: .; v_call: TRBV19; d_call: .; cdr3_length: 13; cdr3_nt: TGTGCCGTCCGAAGCCAGGGGCCCGACACCATATATTTT; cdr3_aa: CAVRSQGPDTIYF
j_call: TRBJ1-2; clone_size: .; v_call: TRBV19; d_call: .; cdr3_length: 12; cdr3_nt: TGTGCCAGTAATGGAGGGGGCTATGGCTACACCTTC; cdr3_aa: CASNGGGYGYTF
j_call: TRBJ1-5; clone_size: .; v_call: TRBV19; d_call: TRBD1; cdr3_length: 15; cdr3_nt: TGTGCCAGTAGTATAGGAGGGGGCGAGAATCAGCCCCAGCATTTT; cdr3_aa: CASSIGGGENQPQHF
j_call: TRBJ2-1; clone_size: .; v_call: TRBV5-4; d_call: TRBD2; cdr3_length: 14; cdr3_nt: TGTGCCAGCAGCCCGGGACTAGCGGGCAATGAGCAGTTCTTC; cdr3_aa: CASSPGLAGNEQFF
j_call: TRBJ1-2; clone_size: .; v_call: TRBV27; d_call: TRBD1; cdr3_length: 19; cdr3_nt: TGTGCCAGCAGTTCCTGGCCGGGGACAGCGTATCCCTTGCACTATGGCTACACCTTC; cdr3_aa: CASSSWPGTAYPLHYGYTF
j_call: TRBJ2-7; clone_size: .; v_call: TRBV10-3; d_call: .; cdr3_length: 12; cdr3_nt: TGTGCCATCAGCGACGGACACTACGAGCAGTACTTC; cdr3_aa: CAISDGHYEQYF
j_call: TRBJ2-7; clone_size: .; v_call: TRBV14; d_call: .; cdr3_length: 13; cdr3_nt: TGTGCCAGCAGCCAAGATTTCGGGGGCGAGCAGTACTTC; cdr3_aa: CASSQDFGGEQYF
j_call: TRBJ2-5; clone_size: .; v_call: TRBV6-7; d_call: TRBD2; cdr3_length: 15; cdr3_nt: TGTGCCGGCATCCGGGGGGTAGCAGTCCGACAGACCCAGTACTTC; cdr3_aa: CAGIRGVAVRQTQYF
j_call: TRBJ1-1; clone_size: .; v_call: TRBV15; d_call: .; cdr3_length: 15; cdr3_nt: TGTGCCACTTCTGGACGGGCGAGGGCGAACACTGAAGCTTTCTTT; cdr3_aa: CATSGRARANTEAFF
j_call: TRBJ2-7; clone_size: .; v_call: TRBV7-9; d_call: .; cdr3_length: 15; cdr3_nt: TGTGCCAGCAGCTTAGGGACGGCAGAGACAGAAGAGCAGTACTTC; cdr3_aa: CASSLGTAETEEQYF
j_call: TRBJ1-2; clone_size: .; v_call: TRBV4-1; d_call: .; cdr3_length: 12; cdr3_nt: TGCGCCAGCAGCCACGAGCACAGAGGCTACACCTTC; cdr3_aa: CASSHEHRGYTF
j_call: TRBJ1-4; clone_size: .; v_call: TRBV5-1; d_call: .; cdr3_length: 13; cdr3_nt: TGCGCCAGCAGCTCTAGTGGGGGTGAAAAACTGTTTTTT; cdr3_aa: CASSSSGGEKLFF
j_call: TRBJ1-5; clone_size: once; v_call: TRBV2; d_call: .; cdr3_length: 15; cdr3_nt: TGTGCCAGCAGTCTACAGGGAGTTAGCAATCAGCCCCAGCATTTT; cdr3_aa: CASSLQGVSNQPQHF
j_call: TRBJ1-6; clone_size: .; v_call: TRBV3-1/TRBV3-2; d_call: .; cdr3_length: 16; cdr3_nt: TGTGCCAGCAGCCAAGGGTCACAGGGTTTTCGATCACCCCTCCACTTT; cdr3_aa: CASSQGSQGFRSPLHF
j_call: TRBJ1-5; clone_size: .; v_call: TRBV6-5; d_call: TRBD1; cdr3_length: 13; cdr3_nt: TGTGCCAGCAGACCTAGGGGGCGGCAGCCCCAGCATTTT; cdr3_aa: CASRPRGRQPQHF
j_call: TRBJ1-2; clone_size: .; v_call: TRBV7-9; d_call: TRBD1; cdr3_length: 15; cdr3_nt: TGTGCCAGCAGCTTAGCAGACAGGGGCCTGATTGCCTACACCTTC; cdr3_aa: CASSLADRGLIAYTF
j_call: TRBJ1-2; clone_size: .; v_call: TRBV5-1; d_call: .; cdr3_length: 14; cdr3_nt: TGCGCCAGCAGCTTTTCTGGCCGCGAGGGGGGCTACACCTTC; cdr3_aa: CASSFSGREGGYTF
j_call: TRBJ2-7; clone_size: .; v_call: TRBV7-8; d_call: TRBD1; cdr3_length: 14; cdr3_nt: TGTGCCAGCAGCTTTGGGGCAGGGGGCTACGAGCAGTACTTC; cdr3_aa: CASSFGAGGYEQYF
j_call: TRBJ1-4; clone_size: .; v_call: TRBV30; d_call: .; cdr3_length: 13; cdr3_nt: TGTGCCTGGCCCCATAACCTGGGTGAAAAACTGTTTTTT; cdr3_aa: CAWPHNLGEKLFF
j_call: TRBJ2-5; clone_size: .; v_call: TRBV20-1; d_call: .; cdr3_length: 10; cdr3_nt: TGCAGTACAGACAGGGAGACCCAGTACTTC; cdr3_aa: CSTDRETQYF
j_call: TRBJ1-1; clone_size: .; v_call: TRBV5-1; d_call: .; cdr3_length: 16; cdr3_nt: TGCGCCAGCAGCCTATCCGAGGGGGGCTTCCACACTGAAGCTTTCTTT; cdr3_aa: CASSLSEGGFHTEAFF
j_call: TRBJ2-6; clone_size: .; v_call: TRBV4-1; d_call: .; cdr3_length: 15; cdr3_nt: TGCGCCAGCAGCCACGAACTCTCTGGGGCCAACGTCCTGACTTTC; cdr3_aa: CASSHELSGANVLTF
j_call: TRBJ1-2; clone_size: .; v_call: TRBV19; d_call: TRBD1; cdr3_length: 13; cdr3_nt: TGTGCCACCCGGACAGGGATGGGGTATGGCTACACCTTC; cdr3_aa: CATRTGMGYGYTF
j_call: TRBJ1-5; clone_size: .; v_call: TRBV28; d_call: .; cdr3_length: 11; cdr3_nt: TGTGCCAGCAGTAACTATCAGCCCCAGCATTTT; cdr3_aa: CASSNYQPQHF
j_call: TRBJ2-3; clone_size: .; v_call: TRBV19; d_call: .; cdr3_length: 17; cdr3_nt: TGTGCCAGTAGTAGGGACGGGACTCCTTATGGCACAGATACGCAGTATTTT; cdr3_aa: CASSRDGTPYGTDTQYF
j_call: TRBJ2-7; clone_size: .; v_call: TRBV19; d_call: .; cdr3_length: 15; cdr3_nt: TGTGCCAGTAGTAGGGGGAGAGGAGAAGTAGACGAGCAGTACTTC; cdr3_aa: CASSRGRGEVDEQYF
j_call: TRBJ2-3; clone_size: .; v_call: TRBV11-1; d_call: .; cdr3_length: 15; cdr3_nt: TGTGCCAGCAGCCAGGGGAGCACTAACACAGATACGCAGTATTTT; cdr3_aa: CASSQGSTNTDTQYF
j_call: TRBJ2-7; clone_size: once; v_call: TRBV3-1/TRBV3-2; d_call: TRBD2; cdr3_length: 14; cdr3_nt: TGTGCCAGCAGCCACAGCGGGGGGTCCTACGAGCAGTACTTC; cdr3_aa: CASSHSGGSYEQYF
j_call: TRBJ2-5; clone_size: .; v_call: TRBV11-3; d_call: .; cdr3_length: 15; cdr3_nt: TGTGCCAGCAGCTTACAGGGTGCGCCCCAAGAGACCCAGTACTTC; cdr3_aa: CASSLQGAPQETQYF
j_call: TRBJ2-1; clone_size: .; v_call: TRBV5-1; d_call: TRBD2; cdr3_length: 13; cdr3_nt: TGCGCCAGCAGGACTAGCGGAAACAATGAGCAGTTCTTC; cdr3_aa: CASRTSGNNEQFF
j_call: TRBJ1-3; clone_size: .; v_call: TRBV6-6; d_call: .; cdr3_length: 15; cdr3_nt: TGTGCCAGCAGTCGAGAGGGGCGGTCTGGAAACACCATATATTTT; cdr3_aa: CASSREGRSGNTIYF
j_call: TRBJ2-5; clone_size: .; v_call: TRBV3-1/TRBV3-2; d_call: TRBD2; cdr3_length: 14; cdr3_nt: TGTGCCAGCGCGGGGGGGGTCAATCGAGAGACCCAGTACTTC; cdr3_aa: CASAGGVNRETQYF
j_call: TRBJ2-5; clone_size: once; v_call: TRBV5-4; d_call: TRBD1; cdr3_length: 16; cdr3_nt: TGTGCCAGCAGCAGGAGCGGGACAGGGGGCGGGAAGACCCAGTACTTC; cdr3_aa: CASSRSGTGGGKTQYF
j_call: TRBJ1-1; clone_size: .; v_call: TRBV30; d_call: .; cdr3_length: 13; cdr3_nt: TGTGCCTGGAGTGTACTTGCAGGGGCTGAAGCTTTCTTT; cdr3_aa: CAWSVLAGAEAFF
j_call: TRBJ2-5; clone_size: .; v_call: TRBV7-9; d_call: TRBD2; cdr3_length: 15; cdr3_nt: TGTGCCAGCAGCCGCCGGCCTAGCGGGACCGAGACCCAGTACTTC; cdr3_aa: CASSRRPSGTETQYF
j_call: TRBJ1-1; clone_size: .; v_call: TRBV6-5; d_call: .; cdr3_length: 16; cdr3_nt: TGTGCCAGCAGTTACCGCAGCGAGGCGGGGCCGGGTGGAGCTTTCTTT; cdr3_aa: CASSYRSEAGPGGAFF
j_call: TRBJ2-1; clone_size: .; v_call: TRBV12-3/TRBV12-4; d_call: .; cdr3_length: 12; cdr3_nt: TGTGCCACGAAGGAGGTCTACAATGAGCAGTTCTTC; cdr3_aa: CATKEVYNEQFF
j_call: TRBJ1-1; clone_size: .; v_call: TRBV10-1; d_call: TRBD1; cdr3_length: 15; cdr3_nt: TGCGCCAGCAGCCCGACAGGGGAAGGGAACACTGAAGCTTTCTTT; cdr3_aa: CASSPTGEGNTEAFF
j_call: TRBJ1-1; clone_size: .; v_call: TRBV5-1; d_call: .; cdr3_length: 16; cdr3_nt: TGCGCCAGCAGCTTGGTCCCAGGGTTAATGAACACTGAAGCTTTCTTT; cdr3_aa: CASSLVPGLMNTEAFF
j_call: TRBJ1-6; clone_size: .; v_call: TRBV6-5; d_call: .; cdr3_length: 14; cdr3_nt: TGTGCCAGCAGTATCGGACTGGGGAATTCACCCCTCCACTTT; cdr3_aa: CASSIGLGNSPLHF
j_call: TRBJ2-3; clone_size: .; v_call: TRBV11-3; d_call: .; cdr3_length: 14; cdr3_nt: TGTGCCAGCAGCCCAACTAGAGGAGCAGATACGCAGTATTTT; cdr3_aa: CASSPTRGADTQYF
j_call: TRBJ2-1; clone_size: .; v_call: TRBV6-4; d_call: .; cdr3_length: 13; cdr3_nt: TGTGCCAGCAGTGATAATACGGTCCCGAGAAAGTTCTTC; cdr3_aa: CASSDNTVPRKFF
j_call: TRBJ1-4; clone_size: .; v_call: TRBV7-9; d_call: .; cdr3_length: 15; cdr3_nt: TGTGCCAGCAGCTCCCCGGGACTGGGATCCCTCGTACTGTTTTTT; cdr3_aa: CASSSPGLGSLVLFF
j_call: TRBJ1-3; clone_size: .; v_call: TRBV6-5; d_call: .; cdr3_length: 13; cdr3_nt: TGTGCCAGCACCCCGGGTACTGGAAACACCATATATTTT; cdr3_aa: CASTPGTGNTIYF
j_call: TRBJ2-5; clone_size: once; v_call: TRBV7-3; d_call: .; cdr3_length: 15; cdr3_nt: TGTGCCAGCAGCCCAAGGGCCTCGGGGGTGGAGACCCAGTACTTC; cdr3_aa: CASSPRASGVETQYF
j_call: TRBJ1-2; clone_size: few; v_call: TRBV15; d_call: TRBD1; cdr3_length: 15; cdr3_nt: TGTGCCACCAGCACCGACCAGGGGGAAGGTGTTGGCTACACCTTC; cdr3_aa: CATSTDQGEGVGYTF